This T cell receptor beta chain comes out of a study of Ad26.COV2.S vaccination and SARS-CoV-2 variants. This sample's treatment: roughly 19 received Ad26.COV2.S at low or high dose, single or two shots; 5 received placebo; per-sample allocation not given. Sample collection was performed on day 63 after the first vaccine or placebo injection. The assay was immunoSEQ multiplex PCR, and TCRdb's table has in-frame clones only and misses some. The table has hundreds of thousands of clones, over 75% seen once. Germline values: CDR1 SGHVS, CDR2 FNYEAQ. The CDR3 is 14 amino acids. Trimming pared 5 bases from V and 2 bases from J, leaving 13 bases between.

Sequenced here: peripheral blood, sampled in a trial of Ad26.COV2.S vaccine versus placebo. The rearrangement joins TRBV7-6 to TRBJ2-7; weak D call: TRBD1 (5 bases). This TCR came from a person between 18 and 65 years old who received the Ad26.COV2.S COVID-19 vaccine or a placebo. CDR3 bases: TGTGCCAGCAGCCCAGCCGACAGACCCTACGAGCAGTACTTC. As protein: CASSPADRPYEQYF. Full variable domain (missing parts from reference TRBV7-6 and TRBJ2-7): GAGVSQSPRYKVTKRGQDVALRCDPISGHVSLYWYRQALGQGPEFLTYFNYEAQQDKSGLPNDRFSAERPEGSISTLTIQRTEQRDSAMYRCASSPADRPYEQYFGPGTRLTVT.